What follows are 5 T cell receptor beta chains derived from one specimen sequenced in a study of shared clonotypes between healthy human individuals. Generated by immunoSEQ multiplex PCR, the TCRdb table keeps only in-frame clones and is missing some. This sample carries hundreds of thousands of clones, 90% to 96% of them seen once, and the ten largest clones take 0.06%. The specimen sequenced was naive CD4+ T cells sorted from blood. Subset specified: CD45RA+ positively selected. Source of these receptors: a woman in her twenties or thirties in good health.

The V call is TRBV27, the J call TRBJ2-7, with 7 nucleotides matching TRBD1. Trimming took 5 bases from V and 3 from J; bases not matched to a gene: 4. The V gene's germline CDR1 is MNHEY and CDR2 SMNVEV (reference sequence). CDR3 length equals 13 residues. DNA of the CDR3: TGTGCCAGCAGTATCGGACAGGTCTACGAGCAGTACTTC. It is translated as CASSIGQVYEQYF.

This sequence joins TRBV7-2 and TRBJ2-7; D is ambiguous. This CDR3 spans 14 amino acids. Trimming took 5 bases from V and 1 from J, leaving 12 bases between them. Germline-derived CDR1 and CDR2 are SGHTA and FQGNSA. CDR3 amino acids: CASSPLVGSYEQYF. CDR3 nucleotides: TGTGCCAGCAGCCCACTGGTGGGGTCCTACGAGCAGTACTTC.

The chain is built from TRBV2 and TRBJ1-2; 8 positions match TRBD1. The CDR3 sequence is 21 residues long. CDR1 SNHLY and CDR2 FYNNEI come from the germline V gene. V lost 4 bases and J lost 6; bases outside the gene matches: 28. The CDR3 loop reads CASSATIFRWSSRDRRNGYTF. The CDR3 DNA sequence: TGTGCCAGCAGTGCCACCATCTTTCGGTGGTCGTCCCGGGACAGGAGGAATGGCTACACCTTC.

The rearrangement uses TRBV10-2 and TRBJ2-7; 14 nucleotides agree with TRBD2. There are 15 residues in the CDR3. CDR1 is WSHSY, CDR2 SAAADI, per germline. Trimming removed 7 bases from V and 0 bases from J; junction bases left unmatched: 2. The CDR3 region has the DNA TGCGCCAGCAAAGGACTAGCGGGAGGCTCCTACGAGCAGTACTTC. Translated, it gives CASKGLAGGSYEQYF.

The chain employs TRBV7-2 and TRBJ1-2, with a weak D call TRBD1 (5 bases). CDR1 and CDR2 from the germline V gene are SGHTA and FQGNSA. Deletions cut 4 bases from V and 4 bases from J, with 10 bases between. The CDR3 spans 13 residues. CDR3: CASSSGGFYGYTF. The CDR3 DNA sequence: TGTGCCAGCAGCTCCGGGGGATTCTATGGCTACACCTTC.